This record concerns one T cell receptor (beta chain) sequence. The antigen is undetermined. These data originate in a study of cytomegalovirus exposure and HLA in healthy donors. PCR used 60 Vbeta primers and 13 Jbeta primers. This table comes from immunoSEQ multiplex PCR, and its TCRdb copy is limited to in-frame clones, with some not included. The profile shows some 170,000 clones, around 80% of them singletons. Study conclusions and caveats: It was reported in a later analysis that an Asian-associated ancestry cluster showed fewer N-insertions than the approximately 700-donor mean.

Sequencing used PBMCs. This TCR came from a woman aged 40 to 50 in good health and CMV-seronegative.

CDR3 sequence reads: CASTGGDRGQGGYTF. CDR3 coding DNA: TGTGCCAGCACCGGGGGCGACAGGGGGCAAGGTGGCTACACCTTC. This sequence joins TRBV6-1 and TRBJ1-2; 10 positions agree with TRBD1. This CDR3 contains 15 residues. Losses at the gene ends were 7 bases for V and 7 bases for J; bases not matched to a gene: 12. From germline, CDR1 is MNHNS and CDR2 SASEGT.